This entry lists 12 T cell receptor beta chains sequenced from one sample in a study of Ad26.COV2.S vaccination and SARS-CoV-2 variants (dated by TCRdb to the early 2020s). The library was generated by the immunoSEQ multiplex PCR assay. TCRdb obtained this table from immuneACCESS and retained in-frame rearrangements with V and J assigned. These tables miss some clones; where compared with another copy, unresolved V genes account for less than half of the shortfall, and the remainder is unexplained. The sample table holds about 680,000 clones, of which 89% were seen once. The ten largest make up about 1.5% of the sample. The treatment or condition label, read with the paper, signifies: some 19 received Ad26.COV2.S at low or high dose, single or two shots; 5 received placebo; per-sample allocation not given. Repertoires of vaccine and placebo recipients were sequenced from samples taken on day 63 after the first injection.

The material sequenced was peripheral blood, taken in a trial of Ad26.COV2.S vaccine versus placebo. The receptors were gathered from a person between 18 and 60 years old who received the Ad26.COV2.S COVID-19 vaccine or a placebo.

In nucleotides, the CDR3 is TGCGCCAGCCGAACCGGGACCCCCTTGTATAATGAGCAGTTCTTC. Translated: CASRTGTPLYNEQFF. The V and J genes are TRBV5-1 and TRBJ2-1; D is perhaps TRBD1 or TRBD2 (5 bases each). CDR1 is SGHRS and CDR2 is YFSETQ in the germline V gene. V was cut by 7 bases and J by 7 bases, with 21 bases left in between. The CDR3 loop spans 15 amino acids.

The J gene is TRBJ2-2, the V gene TRBV4-3, with 9 bases lining up with TRBD2. This CDR3 has 15 residues. Per germline, CDR1 LGHNA and CDR2 YSLEER. The junction had 3 bases not matched to a gene; V was cut back by 5 bases and J by 2 bases. The CDR3 spells CASSSGLANTGELFF. The CDR3 bases are TGCGCCAGCAGCTCGGGACTAGCCAACACCGGGGAGCTGTTTTTT.

The chain joins TRBV3-1 (or the pseudogene TRBV3-2) to TRBJ1-2; tentatively, D is TRBD1 (5 bases). Trimming pared 4 bases from V and 2 bases from J, leaving 20 bases between. CDR1 and CDR2 (germline): LGHDT, YNNKEL (reference sequence). The CDR3 consists of 17 residues. CDR3 sequence (DNA): TGTGCCAGCAGCCGTAGGAGGGTCCGGGACGAGAACTATGGCTACACCTTC. Its translation is CASSRRRVRDENYGYTF.

The V and J genes are TRBV2 and TRBJ1-2; D not certain. From germline, CDR1 is SNHLY and CDR2 FYNNEI. Trimming stripped 4 bases from V and 8 bases from J, with 5 bases between. This CDR3 comprises 10 residues. CDR3 protein: CASSAGGYTF. The CDR3 nucleotides are TGTGCCAGCAGTGCTGGGGGCTACACCTTC. Supplemented by reference TRBV2 and TRBJ1-2, the full variable domain reads EPEVTQTPSHQVTQMGQEVILRCVPISNHLYFYWYRQILGQKVEFLVSFYNNEISEKSEIFDDQFSVERPDGSNFTLKIRSTKLEDSAMYFCASSAGGYTFGSGTRLTVV.

This clone has only one observation. Other DNA sequences in the same sample also yield this CDR3. The rearrangement links TRBV19 to TRBJ1-1; 8 bases map to TRBD1. The CDR3 sequence is 14 residues long. J was trimmed by 2 bases and V by 4 bases; bases with no gene match: 3. CDR1 and CDR2 (germline): LNHDA, SQIVND (reference sequence). CDR3 bases: TGTGCCAGTAGTAGGCAGGGGGCAAACACTGAAGCTTTCTTT. It yields the protein CASSRQGANTEAFF. The full variable domain, rest sourced from reference TRBV19 and TRBJ1-1, is DGGITQSPKYLFRKEGQNVTLSCEQNLNHDAMYWYRQDPGQGLRLIYYSQIVNDFQKGDIAEGYSVSREKKESFPLTVTSAQKNPTAFYLCASSRQGANTEAFFGQGTRLTVV.

The count of this clone is one. The CDR3 DNA reads as TGTGCCAGCAGTTGGACAGGGTATGGCTACACCTTC. As protein: CASSWTGYGYTF. The genes are TRBV12-3 or TRBV12-4 and TRBJ1-2, with 8 bases that match TRBD1. Unmatched junction bases numbered 0, after V lost 4 bases and J lost 5 bases. The CDR3 totals 12 residues.

This chain links TRBV3-1 (or the pseudogene TRBV3-2) with TRBJ2-7, with D possibly matching TRBD2 (6 bases). Trimming stripped 7 bases from V and 6 bases from J, with 13 bases between. Germline CDR1 and CDR2: LGHDT and YNNKEL (reference sequence). The CDR3 sequence is 12 residues long. Here the CDR3 reads CASTAGWGEQYF. CDR3 DNA sequence: TGTGCCAGCACGGCGGGATGGGGCGAGCAGTACTTC.

The chain is built from TRBV25-1 and TRBJ2-1; 13 bases align to TRBD2. Trimming took 7 bases from V and 3 from J; bases not matched to a gene: 3. Germline CDR1 MGHDK, CDR2 SYGVNS. CDR3 size: 15 residues. The CDR3 coding sequence is TGTGCCAGCACCCGGACTAGCGGGAGCTACAATGAGCAGTTCTTC. This codes for CASTRTSGSYNEQFF.

This chain joins TRBV24-1 and TRBJ2-7; 7 nucleotides align to TRBD1. There are 14 residues in the CDR3. The J segment lost 2 bases and the V segment lost 5 bases, leaving 5 bases of the junction unmatched. In germline, CDR1 is KGHDR, CDR2 SFDVKD. In nucleotides, the CDR3 is TGTGCCACCAGTGCCTCAGGACAGGCCTACGAGCAGTACTTC. Encoded protein: CATSASGQAYEQYF.

This sequence joins TRBV6-4 and TRBJ2-7, with a weak D call TRBD1 (6 bases). CDR3 size: 12 residues. Germline CDR1 reads MRHNA; CDR2 reads SNTAGT. CDR3 coding DNA: TGTGCTAAGGGGACATACCCGTACGAGCAGTACTTC. Translation gives CAKGTYPYEQYF.

J is TRBJ1-3 and V is TRBV4-2; D uncertain. The V gene's germline CDR1 is LGHNA and CDR2 YNFKEQ. This CDR3 is 15 amino acids long. Trimming left V 6 bases short and J 1 base short, with 13 bases between. The CDR3 protein is CASRERAGSGNTIYF. In DNA, the CDR3 is TGTGCCAGCAGGGAAAGAGCGGGATCTGGAAACACCATATATTTT.

The V call is TRBV21-1, the J call TRBJ1-6. TRBV21-1 is tagged as a pseudogene. The CDR3 runs to 18 residues. CDR3 loop: CASSKEPREGFYNSPLHF. CDR3 DNA sequence: TGTGCCAGCAGCAAAGAACCCCGGGAGGGGTTCTATAATTCACCCCTCCACTTT.